The 26 T cell receptor beta chains below were found in one sample sequenced in a study of Graves' ophthalmopathy and Graves' hyperthyroidism (dated by TCRdb to the late 2010s). The sample was run on an Illumina HiSeq 2000. For repertoire sequencing, TCR beta CDR3 regions were amplified from RNA transcripts. HTBI primers and the Qiagen OneStep RT-PCR kit were used in a first-round RT-PCR, which was followed by a second-round multiplex PCR, size selection and purification. Through fastp at Q25 and MiXCR, TCRdb rebuilt clones from the public reads, retaining in-frame beta chains. Every entry covers one CDR3 protein and lists the most common genes and DNA from its rows. The sample yields a few hundred thousand distinct CDR3 sequences; just over 15% were counted once. The ten most abundant clones make up about 7% of the sample. The sequenced material came from peripheral blood. The receptors derive from a woman aged 18-29 years with stable Graves' hyperthyroidism. Donor details come from another sample of the same person, matched by shared clones.

The CDR3 nucleotides read TGTGCCAGCAGTCTTAGCACTCTTGAAGCTTTCTTT. Protein product: CASSLSTLEAFF. This chain links TRBV6-1 with TRBJ1-1, with D hard to call. V lost 5 bases and J lost 7, with 11 bases in between. Germline CDR1 and CDR2: MNHNS and SASEGT. This CDR3 spans 12 amino acids.

This clonotype occurred many times. The junction differs from germline at one of its ends, possibly a read error. This chain joins TRBV29-1 and TRBJ1-1; D ambiguous. The CDR3 is made up of 12 amino acids. CDR1 and CDR2 (germline): SQVTM, ANQGSEA. The CDR3 DNA reads as TGCAGCGTTGGCCCCGGGGAGACTGAAGCCTTCTTT. Residues: CSVGPGETEAFF.

This clonotype occurred many times. The V call is TRBV12-3 or TRBV12-4, the J call TRBJ2-5; 11 positions match TRBD2. With 5 bases clipped from V and 7 bases from J, the junction kept 6 bases outside the gene matches. This CDR3 has 14 residues. The DNA for the CDR3 is TGTGCCAGCAGTACTAGCGGGGGTCGTGGGACCCAGTACTTC. This sequence encodes CASSTSGGRGTQYF.

This clonotype has just a few counts. The CDR3 coding sequence is TGTGCCAGCAGCTTGTACGGGGGTTGGGCTGAAGCTTTCTTT. Its protein product is CASSLYGGWAEAFF. The chain couples TRBV5-6 to TRBJ1-1; tentatively, D is TRBD1 (5 bases). This CDR3 spans 14 amino acids. Germline V gene lookup returns CDR1 SGHDT and CDR2 YYEEEE. With 1 base removed from V and 6 bases from J, the gap between germline ends came to 13 bases.

This clonotype was counted ten times or more. The chain links TRBV2 to TRBJ2-5, with 9 nucleotides matching TRBD1. From germline, CDR1 is SNHLY and CDR2 FYNNEI. The CDR3 is made up of 14 amino acids. With V trimmed by 4 bases and J by 4 bases, 4 bases remained unmatched. CDR3 in DNA: TGTGCCAGCAGTGCTGGACAGGGGATAGAGACCCAGTACTTC. Amino acid sequence: CASSAGQGIETQYF. The variable domain in full, completed from reference TRBV2 and TRBJ2-5, reads EPEVTQTPSHQVTQMGQEVILRCVPISNHLYFYWYRQILGQKVEFLVSFYNNEISEKSEIFDDQFSVERPDGSNFTLKIRSTKLEDSAMYFCASSAGQGIETQYFGPGTRLLVL.

The rearrangement uses TRBV7-3 and TRBJ1-5; weak D call: TRBD1 (6 bases). V was shortened by 5 bases and J by 4 bases, with 18 bases between the two germline ends. CDR1 is SGHTA and CDR2 is FQGTGA in the germline V gene. CDR3 length equals 16 residues. The CDR3 DNA is TGTGCCAGCAGCCCGGGGGGGCGCCATAGTAATCAGCCCCAGCATTTT. It encodes CASSPGGRHSNQPQHF. Full variable domain (missing parts from reference TRBV7-3 and TRBJ1-5): GAGVSQTPSNKVTEKGKYVELRCDPISGHTALYWYRQSLGQGPEFLIYFQGTGAADDSGLPNDRFFAVRPEGSVSTLKIQRTERGDSAVYLCASSPGGRHSNQPQHFGDGTRLSIL.

This clonotype appeared many times. This sequence joins TRBV4-1 and TRBJ1-2, with D tentatively TRBD1 (5 bases). CDR1 and CDR2 from the germline V gene are MGHRA and YSYEKL. The V and J ends lost 0 bases and 5 bases respectively, with 10 bases between them. The CDR3 runs to 14 residues. The DNA for the CDR3 is TGCGCCAGCAGCCAAGAGCACAGGAGGTATGGCTACACCTTC. It yields the protein CASSQEHRRYGYTF.

This clonotype came up many times. The V call is TRBV12-5, the J call TRBJ2-7; 11 positions agree with TRBD1. The germline gives CDR1 LGHNT, CDR2 FRNRAP. This CDR3 region has 16 residues. The J segment lost 3 bases and the V segment lost 5 bases, leaving 9 bases of the junction unmatched. The CDR3 DNA reads as TGTGCTAGTGGTAGGGAGGCCGGGACAGGGGGCTACGAGCAGTACTTC. Amino acid sequence: CASGREAGTGGYEQYF.

A note on this clonotype: This may stem from a read error, because a much larger clone lies one nucleotide away. The chain joins TRBV6-1 to TRBJ2-7; tentatively, D is TRBD2 (5 bases). The CDR3 covers 13 residues. Looked up from germline, CDR1 is MNHNS and CDR2 is SASEGT. CDR3 loop: CASSSDSFYEQCF. CDR3 nucleotides: TGTGCCAGCAGCTCGGACTCGTTCTACGAGCAGTGCTTC.

The sample holds many counts of this clonotype. The chain employs TRBV20-1 and TRBJ1-1; D not certain. CDR1 DFQATT and CDR2 SNEGSKA come from the germline V gene (reference sequence). Trimming pared 3 bases from V and 0 bases from J, leaving 8 bases between. The CDR3 loop spans 13 amino acids. CDR3 nucleotides: TGCAGTGCTAGTCGTCTGCTGAACACTGAAGCTTTCTTT. Encoded protein: CSASRLLNTEAFF.

This clonotype was seen ten or more times. J is TRBJ2-7 and V is TRBV6-1; 9 nucleotides line up with TRBD2. V gave up 6 bases and J gave up 0 bases; unmatched junction bases: 6. CDR1 and CDR2 from the germline V gene are MNHNS and SASEGT. The CDR3 is 15 amino acids. The DNA for the CDR3 is TGTGCCAGCAGAGCGACTAGCGGTGTCTCCTACGAGCAGTACTTC. Its translation: CASRATSGVSYEQYF.

This clonotype was counted ten times or more. The chain employs TRBV12-3 or TRBV12-4 and TRBJ2-5, with TRBD2 matching 11 bases. J was trimmed by 3 bases and V by 3 bases; bases with no gene match: 9. CDR3 length equals 17 residues. The CDR3 loop reads CASSFRLAGGFEETQYF. The CDR3 nucleotides are TGTGCCAGCAGTTTTAGGCTAGCGGGGGGTTTCGAAGAGACCCAGTACTTC.

This clonotype was found many times. The V and J genes are TRBV2 and TRBJ2-5, with D possibly matching TRBD2 (6 bases). V dropped 2 bases and J dropped 5 bases, with 15 bases sitting between them. CDR1 SNHLY and CDR2 FYNNEI come from the germline V gene. CDR3 length: 15 amino acids. This CDR3 reads CASSEMAGWDETQYF. The CDR3 DNA sequence: TGTGCCAGCAGTGAAATGGCGGGGTGGGACGAGACCCAGTACTTC.

This clonotype was counted at least ten times. This chain connects TRBV27 to TRBJ2-7; D ambiguous. The germline V gene encodes CDR1 MNHEY and CDR2 SMNVEV (reference sequence). The CDR3 runs to 13 residues. Deletions cut 3 bases from V and 1 base from J, with 7 bases between. CDR3 sequence reads: CASSFSWSYEQYF. In DNA form, the CDR3 reads TGTGCCAGCAGTTTTTCATGGTCCTACGAGCAGTACTTC.

This clonotype has a handful of counts. The V gene is TRBV28, the J gene TRBJ1-5; TRBD1 agrees at 9 bases. The V gene end was trimmed by 10 bases and the J gene end by 0 bases; junction bases not matched to a gene: 13. Germline V gene lookup returns CDR1 MDHEN and CDR2 SYDVKM. The CDR3 length is 17 residues. CDR3 residues: CATCGGQGFYSNQPQHF. The CDR3 coding sequence is TGTGCCACTTGCGGCGGACAGGGGTTTTATAGCAATCAGCCCCAGCATTTT.

This clonotype was counted ten times or more. The CDR3 DNA reads as TGTGCCAGCAGCCTGTCCGGGACACTCTATAGCAATCAGCCCCAGCATTTT. This sequence encodes CASSLSGTLYSNQPQHF. This sequence joins TRBV7-8 and TRBJ1-5, with a possible D match to TRBD1 (6 bases). The CDR3 runs 17 residues. Trimming took off 5 bases at V and 0 bases at J, with 17 bases between the two ends. Germline-derived CDR1 and CDR2 are SGHVS and FQNEAQ.

The chain uses TRBV5-1 and TRBJ2-1; perhaps TRBD1 as D (7 bases). The CDR3 runs to 14 residues. Germline CDR1 and CDR2: SGHRS and YFSETQ. V shed 1 base and J shed 5 bases, with 10 bases lying between them. In DNA, the CDR3 is TGCGCCAGCAGCTTGTCAGGGGGGCACAATGAGCAGTTCTTC. Residues: CASSLSGGHNEQFF.

CDR3 sequence: CASSHAPRQGGRTEAFF. DNA of the CDR3: TGTGCCAGCAGCCATGCCCCACGACAGGGAGGTCGCACTGAAGCTTTCTTT. V gene TRBV6-1 combines with J gene TRBJ1-1; TRBD1 matches 7 bases. The junction had 17 bases not matched to a gene; V was cut back by 6 bases and J by 4 bases. The CDR3 runs to 17 residues. Germline V gives CDR1 MNHNS, CDR2 SASEGT.

In its sample, this clonotype was seen many times. This chain uses TRBV6-1 with TRBJ2-7; unclear D gene. CDR3 size: 14 residues. V dropped 4 bases and J dropped 4 bases, with 14 bases sitting between them. The germline V gene has CDR1 MNHNS and CDR2 SASEGT. The CDR3: CASSGAVSPYEQYF. CDR3 nucleotide sequence: TGTGCCAGCAGTGGGGCCGTCTCTCCGTACGAGCAGTACTTC.

This clonotype was seen repeatedly, ten times or more. The chain couples TRBV6-2 or TRBV6-3 to TRBJ2-7; 8 nucleotides agree with TRBD1. CDR3 length: 14 residues. With V trimmed by 6 bases and J by 6 bases, 10 bases remained unmatched. Germline V lookup: CDR1 MNHEY, CDR2 SVGEGT. CDR3 bases: TGTGCCAGCAGAAACGGACAGGGCTCCCTCGAGCAGTACTTC. Its translation is CASRNGQGSLEQYF.

Ten or more counts support this clonotype. J is TRBJ2-7 and V is TRBV12-3 or TRBV12-4, with D possibly TRBD1 on 5 matching bases. V was trimmed by 7 bases and J by 3 bases, leaving 16 bases between them. The CDR3 covers 14 residues. The chain's CDR3 is CASTPPTALYEQYF. In DNA, the CDR3 is TGTGCCAGCACCCCTCCGACAGCCCTCTACGAGCAGTACTTC.

This clonotype was recorded many times. V and J are TRBV7-2 and TRBJ1-5, with unresolved D. Germline-derived CDR1 and CDR2 are SGHTA and FQGNSA. The CDR3 is made up of 14 amino acids. Trimming took off 1 base at V and 5 bases at J, with 9 bases between the two ends. The CDR3 bases are TGTGCCAGCAGCTTAGTGCGGCAGGATCAGCCCCAGCATTTT. This sequence encodes CASSLVRQDQPQHF.

This clonotype was seen ten or more times. V gene TRBV27 combines with J gene TRBJ2-2; D may be TRBD2 (6 bases). V lost 5 bases to trimming and J lost 0 bases, with 10 bases between them. The CDR3 runs 15 residues. From germline, CDR1 is MNHEY and CDR2 SMNVEV (reference sequence). The CDR3: CASSPRGTNTGELFF. For the CDR3, the DNA is TGTGCCAGCAGTCCTCGGGGGACGAACACCGGGGAGCTGTTTTTT.

This chain links TRBV20-1 with TRBJ1-6; D gene unclear. The germline CDR1 and CDR2 sequences are DFQATT and SNEGSKA (reference sequence). The CDR3 runs to 13 residues. Trimming left V 0 bases short and J 7 bases short, with 7 bases between. CDR3: CSARDNRNSPLHF. CDR3 DNA sequence: TGCAGTGCTAGAGATAACAGAAATTCACCCCTCCACTTT.

The chain recombines TRBV7-8 with TRBJ2-5; D may correspond to TRBD1 or TRBD2 (5 bases each). The CDR3 sequence is 16 residues long. Germline V gene sequence: CDR1 SGHVS, CDR2 FQNEAQ. V gave up 2 bases and J gave up 0 bases, with 13 bases separating them. CDR3: CASSLRWGGYQETQYF. CDR3 DNA: TGTGCCAGCAGCTTAAGATGGGGCGGGTACCAAGAGACCCAGTACTTC.

As concerns this clonotype: An end of the junction differs from the germline gene, which may be a read error. The chain combines TRBV6-1 with TRBJ2-5; 15 nucleotides align to TRBD2. The CDR3 runs 15 residues. CDR1 is MNHNS and CDR2 is SASEGT in the germline V gene. CDR3 sequence reads: CASSEGLAGGVTQYF. Written as DNA, the CDR3 is TGTGCCAGCAGCGAAGGACTAGCGGGAGGGGTGACCCAGTACTTC.